The 14 T cell receptor beta chains presented below share a single source sample, sequenced in a study of blood T cell repertoires in COVID-19. TCRdb's table, derived via immunoSEQ multiplex PCR, lists solely in-frame clones and lacks some. The sample lists approximately 89,000 clones, about 95% occurring once. The sequenced sample was peripheral blood. All receptors derive from a human donor with active COVID-19. The donor label of this sample is uncertain.

The chain couples TRBV19 to TRBJ1-6, with 8 bases lining up with TRBD1. Germline lookup yields CDR1 LNHDA and CDR2 SQIVND (reference sequence). The J segment lost 9 bases and the V segment lost 4 bases, leaving 2 bases of the junction unmatched. CDR3 length equals 13 residues. CDR3 in amino acids: CASSTGGGSPLHF. Written as DNA, the CDR3 is TGTGCCAGTAGTACAGGGGGCGGTTCACCCCTCCACTTT. The full variable domain, completed using reference TRBV19 and TRBJ1-6, is DGGITQSPKYLFRKEGQNVTLSCEQNLNHDAMYWYRQDPGQGLRLIYYSQIVNDFQKGDIAEGYSVSREKKESFPLTVTSAQKNPTAFYLCASSTGGGSPLHFGNGTRLTVT.

The chain recombines TRBV28 with TRBJ1-2, with 9 positions matching TRBD1. The CDR3 runs to 15 residues. V lost 2 bases, J lost 6 bases, and 7 bases stayed unmatched. Per the germline V gene, CDR1 is MDHEN and CDR2 is SYDVKM. The DNA of the CDR3 is TGTGCCAGCAGTTTAAGGGGACAGGGAAAGAATGGCTACACCTTC. Its translation is CASSLRGQGKNGYTF.

The V gene is TRBV27, the J gene TRBJ1-1; 7 bases fit TRBD1. Germline V gene data show CDR1 as MNHEY and CDR2 as SMNVEV (reference sequence). V dropped 6 bases and J dropped 6; count of bases not matched to a gene: 10. The CDR3 sequence is 14 residues long. The CDR3 DNA follows: TGTGCCAGCAGCCGTACAGGGGTTGGGCCTGAAGCTTTCTTT. This translates into CASSRTGVGPEAFF.

V is TRBV4-1 and J is TRBJ2-3; D is possibly TRBD2 (7 bases). This CDR3 has 16 residues. Trimming pared 4 bases from V and 2 bases from J, leaving 16 bases between. Germline assignment: CDR1 MGHRA and CDR2 YSYEKL. The CDR3 reads CASSPLGGPSTDTQYF. CDR3 DNA sequence: TGCGCCAGCAGCCCACTCGGGGGGCCGTCCACAGATACGCAGTATTTT.

The CDR3 DNA reads as TGTGCCAGCAGTTTCAACCTTCCTACTAGCGGCCTCACAGATACGCAGTATTTT. Protein product: CASSFNLPTSGLTDTQYF. This chain links TRBV27 with TRBJ2-3, with 8 bases identical to TRBD2. With 3 bases clipped from V and 2 bases from J, the junction kept 13 bases outside the gene matches. The CDR3 covers 18 residues. Germline V lookup: CDR1 MNHEY, CDR2 SMNVEV (reference sequence).

V is TRBV19 and J is TRBJ2-5; 9 bases match TRBD2. This CDR3 has 15 residues. CDR1 and CDR2 (germline): LNHDA, SQIVND (reference sequence). Trimming at V came to 3 bases and at J to 5 bases, leaving 7 bases not matched to a gene. CDR3: CASSIGGRAAETQYF. CDR3 sequence (DNA): TGTGCCAGTAGTATCGGCGGGAGGGCCGCCGAGACCCAGTACTTC.

The chain couples TRBV10-3 to TRBJ1-5; a weak D match, TRBD1 (6 bases). The CDR3 is 14 residues long. V gave up 6 bases and J gave up 5 bases, with 14 bases separating them. Germline assignment: CDR1 ENHRY and CDR2 SYGVKD. The CDR3 DNA reads as TGTGCCATCAGCGGAGGACAGTCCCATCAGCCCCAGCATTTT. As protein: CAISGGQSHQPQHF.

The rearrangement joins TRBV27 to TRBJ1-5, with no clear D. CDR3 length: 13 amino acids. The germline V gene has CDR1 MNHEY and CDR2 SMNVEV (reference sequence). The V gene lost 4 bases and the J gene lost 4 bases, with 8 bases spanning the gap. CDR3 bases: TGTGCCAGCAGTTGGGGAGAGAATCAGCCCCAGCATTTT. It is translated as CASSWGENQPQHF.

The chain carries TRBV11-1 and TRBJ1-5; weak D call: TRBD1 (6 bases). The CDR3 has 14 residues. Trimming pared 5 bases from V and 2 bases from J, leaving 10 bases between. Germline CDR1 is SGHAT and CDR2 is FQDESV (reference sequence). CDR3 residues: CASSPRGGNQPQHF. CDR3 in DNA: TGTGCCAGCAGCCCCAGGGGCGGCAATCAGCCCCAGCATTTT. Supplemented by reference TRBV11-1 and TRBJ1-5, the full variable domain reads EAEVAQSPRYKITEKSQAVAFWCDPISGHATLYWYRQILGQGPELLVQFQDESVVDDSQLPKDRFSAERLKGVDSTLKIQPAELGDSAMYLCASSPRGGNQPQHFGDGTRLSIL.

The rearrangement links TRBV11-2 to TRBJ1-6, with 7 nucleotides matching TRBD1. Trimming took 0 bases from V and 10 from J; bases not matched to a gene: 6. The CDR3 spans 15 residues. Germline V gene data show CDR1 as SGHAT and CDR2 as FQNNGV. The DNA for the CDR3 is TGTGCCAGCAGCTTAGATCAGGACAGGCGATCACCCCTCCACTTT. Translating gives CASSLDQDRRSPLHF.

V and J are TRBV19 and TRBJ1-4; 8 bases map to TRBD1. Losses at the gene ends were 3 bases for V and 0 bases for J; bases not matched to a gene: 6. The CDR3 has 17 residues. The germline gives CDR1 LNHDA, CDR2 SQIVND (reference sequence). The chain's CDR3 is CASSMAGQVTTNEKLFF. Here the CDR3 DNA reads TGTGCCAGTAGTATGGCGGGACAGGTCACAACTAATGAAAAACTGTTTTTT.

CDR3 loop: CASSLAGGNTEAFF. DNA of the CDR3: TGTGCCAGCAGCTTGGCTGGCGGGAACACTGAAGCTTTCTTT. The chain carries TRBV5-4 and TRBJ1-1; no firm D call. This CDR3 has 14 residues. In germline, CDR1 is SGHNT, CDR2 YYREEE (reference sequence). The V end lost 0 bases, the J end lost 1 base, and 7 bases lay between the germline ends.

The gene calls are TRBV19 and TRBJ1-5; D might be TRBD1 (5 bases). V lost 11 bases and J 0 bases, leaving 17 bases between the germline ends. The CDR3 is 15 amino acids. Germline values: CDR1 LNHDA, CDR2 SQIVND (reference sequence). In DNA, the CDR3 is TGTGCCTCCGTCGACAGAGCCAATAGCAATCAGCCCCAGCATTTT. It translates to CASVDRANSNQPQHF.

This chain joins TRBV7-2 and TRBJ2-7, with 7 bases fitting TRBD1. CDR1 and CDR2 from the germline V gene are SGHTA and FQGNSA. The CDR3 sequence is 15 residues long. V trimming: 0 bases; J trimming: 8 bases; junction bases outside the gene matches: 10. The CDR3 spells CASSLAWDSRNKQYF. CDR3 nucleotides: TGTGCCAGCAGCTTAGCATGGGACAGCCGGAATAAGCAGTACTTC.